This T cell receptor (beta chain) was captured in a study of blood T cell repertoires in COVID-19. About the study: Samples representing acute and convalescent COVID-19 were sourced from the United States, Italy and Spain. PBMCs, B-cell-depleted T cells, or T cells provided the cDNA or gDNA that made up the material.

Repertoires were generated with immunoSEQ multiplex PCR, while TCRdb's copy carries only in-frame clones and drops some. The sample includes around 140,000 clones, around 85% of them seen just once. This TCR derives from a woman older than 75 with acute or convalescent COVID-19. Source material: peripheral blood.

CDR3 in amino acids: CASSLGTSGVNTQYF. The CDR3 region has the DNA TGTGCCAGCAGCTTGGGGACTAGCGGGGTGAATACGCAGTATTTT. The V gene is TRBV5-4, the J gene TRBJ2-3; TRBD2 agrees at 12 bases. The germline V gene has CDR1 SGHNT and CDR2 YYREEE (reference sequence). The CDR3 has 15 residues. The ends lost 0 bases at V and 7 bases at J; junction bases unmatched: 3. Combining the CDR3 with reference TRBV5-4 and TRBJ2-3 gives the whole variable domain ETGVTQSPTHLIKTRGQQVTLRCSSQSGHNTVSWYQQALGQGPQFIFQYYREEENGRGNFPPRFSGLQFPNYSSELNVNALELDDSALYLCASSLGTSGVNTQYFGPGTRLTVL.